Following are 27 T cell receptor beta chains from one sample sequenced in a study of CD8+ T cells in alopecia areata. RNA was isolated and reverse transcribed to cDNA, the sequencing template. Clones were sequenced by immunoSEQ multiplex PCR, and TCRdb holds only the in-frame ones, with some missing. The sample yields hundreds of thousands of clones, 57% seen once. Sequences were derived from CD4+ T cells sorted from blood, sampled at week 0. These receptors were obtained from a human donor with alopecia areata.

The table lists this clone with a few counts. The same CDR3 arises from other DNA sequences in this sample as well. The J gene is TRBJ2-2, the V gene TRBV30, with a possible D match to TRBD1 (5 bases). This CDR3 is 13 amino acids long. Looked up from germline, CDR1 is GTSNPN and CDR2 is SVGIG (reference sequence). Trimming removed 2 bases at V and 6 bases at J, with 10 bases between. CDR3 nucleotides: TGTGCCTGGAGTCCCCAGGGTGCCGGGGAGCTGTTTTTT. This encodes CAWSPQGAGELFF. The full variable domain, completed using reference TRBV30 and TRBJ2-2, is SQTIHQWPATLVQPVGSPLSLECTVEGTSNPNLYWYRQAAGRGLQLLFYSVGIGQISSEVPQNLSASRPQDRQFILSSKKLLLSDSGFYLCAWSPQGAGELFFGEGSRLTVL.

The chain has TRBV10-1 and TRBJ2-3; D remains ambiguous. The germline V and J ends were trimmed by 4 bases and 6 bases, with 8 bases remaining between them. The CDR3 sequence is 12 residues long. Germline loops: CDR1 WNHNN, CDR2 SYGVQD (reference sequence). CDR3 protein: CASSGTRDTQYF. Written as DNA, the CDR3 is TGCGCCAGCAGTGGGACGAGGGATACGCAGTATTTT.

The chain uses TRBV18 and TRBJ2-7; 11 bases match TRBD1. Germline CDR1 reads KGHSH; CDR2 reads LQKENI. This CDR3 has 17 residues. V lost 3 bases, J lost 4 bases, and 11 bases stayed unmatched. CDR3 amino acids: CASSPGQGAFWEYEQYF. The CDR3 DNA sequence: TGTGCCAGCTCACCTGGACAGGGGGCCTTTTGGGAATACGAGCAGTACTTC.

This sequence joins TRBV5-6 and TRBJ2-6; D call uncertain. The V end lost 0 bases, the J end lost 0 bases, and 10 bases lay between the germline ends. The CDR3 sequence is 17 residues long. The germline V gene encodes CDR1 SGHDT and CDR2 YYEEEE. CDR3 region: CASSLVAGSSGANVLTF. The CDR3 nucleotides read TGTGCCAGCAGCTTGGTGGCAGGTAGCTCTGGGGCCAACGTCCTGACTTTC.

In its sample, this clone was seen a few times. This CDR3 is also generated by other DNA sequences in the sample. V is TRBV5-1 and J is TRBJ2-3; 7 bases fit TRBD1. The CDR3 has 14 residues. Germline CDR1 and CDR2: SGHRS and YFSETQ. The V segment lost 0 bases and the J segment 3 bases; nucleotides outside the gene matches: 1. For the CDR3, the DNA is TGCGCCAGCAGCTTGGGGGACAGAACAGATACGCAGTATTTT. It is translated as CASSLGDRTDTQYF.

There are a few counts of this clone. The gene calls are TRBV5-1 and TRBJ2-6; D remains unclear. CDR3 length equals 16 residues. Trimming removed 4 bases at V and 0 bases at J, with 11 bases between. Germline CDR1 SGHRS, CDR2 YFSETQ. The CDR3 bases are TGCGCCAGCAGCCTAGGAACCCACTCTGGGGCCAACGTCCTGACTTTC. This codes for CASSLGTHSGANVLTF.

In its sample, this clone was seen a few times. This may be a read error: a much more frequent sequence differs by one nucleotide. The J gene is TRBJ2-3, the V gene TRBV2; D not resolved. Germline V lookup: CDR1 SNHLY, CDR2 FYNNEI. Trimming shortened V by 6 bases and J by 2 bases, and 3 bases separated the two germline ends. The CDR3 consists of 11 residues. DNA for the CDR3: TGTGCCAGCAGAGACACAGATACGCAGTATTTT. This sequence encodes CASRDTDTQYF.

The chain combines TRBV7-2 with TRBJ1-1; D not resolved. CDR1 is SGHTA and CDR2 is FQGNSA in the germline V gene. Trimming took off 1 base at V and 6 bases at J, with 12 bases between the two ends. This CDR3 is 14 amino acids long. CDR3 in DNA: TGTGCCAGCAGCTTAGAGCCTCGGGTATCTGAAGCTTTCTTT. Translated: CASSLEPRVSEAFF.

This chain uses TRBV10-3 with TRBJ1-5; 10 bases are a match to TRBD1. Per germline, CDR1 ENHRY and CDR2 SYGVKD. This CDR3 is 14 amino acids long. The V segment lost 4 bases and the J segment 5 bases; nucleotides outside the gene matches: 2. Here the CDR3 DNA reads TGTGCCATCAGTGGGACAGGGGGGGATCAGCCCCAGCATTTT. Its protein is CAISGTGGDQPQHF.

The chain is built from TRBV10-3 and TRBJ1-2, with 8 bases aligning to TRBD1. The V gene's germline CDR1 is ENHRY and CDR2 SYGVKD. The V and J ends lost 10 bases and 5 bases, in that order; junction bases with no gene match: 9. CDR3 length: 13 amino acids. The CDR3 is CATTGEMGYGYTF. For the CDR3, the DNA is TGTGCCACGACAGGGGAAATGGGATATGGCTACACCTTC.

The V and J genes are TRBV19 and TRBJ2-7, with D tentatively TRBD2 (5 bases). The ends were cut back, 6 bases at V and 9 bases at J, with 15 bases in the middle. The CDR3 runs to 12 residues. CDR1 and CDR2 (germline): LNHDA, SQIVND (reference sequence). The CDR3 protein is CASRNREERQYF. CDR3 sequence (DNA): TGTGCCAGTAGGAATCGGGAAGAACGGCAGTACTTC.

This sequence joins TRBV5-1 and TRBJ2-1; 10 bases match TRBD2. Germline CDR1 reads SGHRS; CDR2 reads YFSETQ. CDR3 length: 18 residues. The V gene end was trimmed by 0 bases and the J gene end by 2 bases; junction bases not matched to a gene: 8. The CDR3 DNA is TGCGCCAGCAGCTTGGCGTCTGTTCTAGCGGGGGCCTACAATGAGCAGTTCTTC. It encodes CASSLASVLAGAYNEQFF.

Of note for this clone: The sample carries other DNA sequences with the same CDR3. The chain uses TRBV5-1 and TRBJ1-5, with D uncertain. Germline V gene lookup returns CDR1 SGHRS and CDR2 YFSETQ. V shed 0 bases and J shed 1 base, with 8 bases lying between them. The CDR3 spans 15 residues. CDR3 nucleotide sequence: TGCGCCAGCAGCTTGGTTCCAGGAAGCAATCAGCCCCAGCATTTT. This encodes CASSLVPGSNQPQHF.

This clone was detected a few times. The genes are TRBV2 and TRBJ1-2; D call uncertain. Germline V gene lookup returns CDR1 SNHLY and CDR2 FYNNEI. Trimming removed 5 bases at V and 5 bases at J, with 15 bases between. This CDR3 contains 14 residues. The CDR3 sequence is CASSPSGTEYGYTF. Here the CDR3 DNA reads TGTGCCAGCAGTCCGAGTGGTACCGAGTATGGCTACACCTTC.

The chain couples TRBV27 to TRBJ1-1; TRBD1 matches 9 bases. V was pared by 1 base and J by 6 bases, with 9 bases of the junction left unmatched. The CDR3 runs 16 residues. The germline V gene encodes CDR1 MNHEY and CDR2 SMNVEV (reference sequence). The CDR3 loop is CASSLFLGQGTPEAFF. The CDR3 coding sequence is TGTGCCAGCAGTTTATTTTTGGGACAGGGTACCCCTGAAGCTTTCTTT.

This clone was seen only once. The chain recombines TRBV30 with TRBJ2-1; D call uncertain. The V gene's germline CDR1 is GTSNPN and CDR2 SVGIG (reference sequence). V shed 0 bases and J shed 0 bases, with 12 bases lying between them. The length of the CDR3 is 16 residues. DNA of the CDR3: TGTGCCTGGAGTGTAAAAGGGCCACTCTCCTACAATGAGCAGTTCTTC. It translates to CAWSVKGPLSYNEQFF.

V and J are TRBV10-3 and TRBJ1-2, with TRBD1 as a possible D gene (5 bases). Germline-derived CDR1 and CDR2 are ENHRY and SYGVKD. Between the trimmed V and J ends, which lost 1 base and 2 bases, there was a span of 20 bases. The CDR3 runs to 18 residues. The CDR3 spells CAISEFFGSVEGNYGYTF. Here the CDR3 DNA reads TGTGCCATCAGTGAGTTCTTCGGCAGCGTGGAGGGGAACTATGGCTACACCTTC.

This clone is a singleton in its sample. The V call is TRBV2, the J call TRBJ2-1; 11 bases map to TRBD2. The CDR3 is 13 residues long. V was pared by 11 bases and J by 6 bases, with 6 bases of the junction left unmatched. Germline CDR1 is SNHLY and CDR2 is FYNNEI. The CDR3 DNA reads as TGTGCCCGTAAGCTAGCGGGAGGCAATGAGCAGTTCTTC. This encodes CARKLAGGNEQFF.

The chain is built from TRBV20-1 and TRBJ2-1; D uncertain. The CDR3 totals 10 residues. CDR1 is DFQATT, CDR2 SNEGSKA, per germline (reference sequence). CDR3 bases: TGCAGAGACCTCTACAATGAGCAGTTCTTC. Amino acids: CRDLYNEQFF.

This chain links TRBV2 with TRBJ2-3; 11 bases agree with TRBD1. This CDR3 region has 15 residues. The V gene's germline CDR1 is SNHLY and CDR2 FYNNEI. Trimming took 6 bases from V and 1 from J; bases not matched to a gene: 3. Here the CDR3 DNA reads TGTGCCAGCAGGGGGACAGGGGGTCGCACAGATACGCAGTATTTT. This gives the protein CASRGTGGRTDTQYF.

The V gene is TRBV29-1, the J gene TRBJ2-5; 8 bases fit TRBD2. Trimming removed 4 bases from V and 4 bases from J; junction bases left unmatched: 8. The germline V gene encodes CDR1 SQVTM and CDR2 ANQGSEA. This CDR3 spans 14 amino acids. CDR3 coding DNA: TGCAGCGTTGGTAGGCTAGCGGGCTCAGAGACCCAGTACTTC. It specifies CSVGRLAGSETQYF.

V usage is TRBV5-4 and J usage is TRBJ2-7, with D perhaps matching TRBD2 (5 bases). With 4 bases removed from V and 0 bases from J, the gap between germline ends came to 11 bases. The CDR3 consists of 14 residues. Per the germline V gene, CDR1 is SGHNT and CDR2 is YYREEE (reference sequence). The CDR3 sequence: CASSIGLSSYEQYF. CDR3 nucleotides: TGTGCCAGCAGCATTGGACTTTCCTCCTACGAGCAGTACTTC.

This clone was seen a handful of times. The rearrangement links TRBV9 to TRBJ1-5; D not resolved. The CDR3 has 14 amino acids. V gave up 4 bases and J gave up 0 bases, with 8 bases separating them. CDR1 SGDLS and CDR2 YYNGEE come from the germline V gene. The CDR3 spells CASSLISSNQPQHF. The CDR3 DNA reads as TGTGCCAGCAGCCTTATATCTAGCAATCAGCCCCAGCATTTT.

This sequence joins TRBV9 and TRBJ1-1, with D possibly TRBD1 on 5 matching bases. CDR3 size: 17 residues. Germline values: CDR1 SGDLS, CDR2 YYNGEE. V was trimmed by 2 bases and J by 3 bases, leaving 20 bases between them. DNA of the CDR3: TGTGCCAGCAGCGTCGTGGGAGGGGCTCGACGGGACACTGAAGCTTTCTTT. This encodes CASSVVGGARRDTEAFF.

This clone was seen a handful of times. The V call is TRBV19, the J call TRBJ2-7; no clear D gene. Germline CDR1 and CDR2: LNHDA and SQIVND (reference sequence). CDR3 length: 14 amino acids. V was clipped by 6 bases and J by 2 bases, with 14 bases between them. CDR3 loop: CASRWAAGAYEQYF. The CDR3 coding sequence is TGTGCCAGTAGGTGGGCCGCTGGGGCCTACGAGCAGTACTTC. Filled out from reference TRBV19 and TRBJ2-7, the complete variable domain reads DGGITQSPKYLFRKEGQNVTLSCEQNLNHDAMYWYRQDPGQGLRLIYYSQIVNDFQKGDIAEGYSVSREKKESFPLTVTSAQKNPTAFYLCASRWAAGAYEQYFGPGTRLTVT.

The chain combines TRBV29-1 with TRBJ1-1; TRBD1 agrees at 7 bases. This CDR3 has 12 amino acids. Germline V gene data show CDR1 as SQVTM and CDR2 as ANQGSEA. V lost 4 bases to trimming and J lost 3 bases; unmatched junction nucleotides: 2. The CDR3 DNA sequence: TGCAGCGTTGTCAGGGGGGACACTGAAGCTTTCTTT. Translation gives CSVVRGDTEAFF.

The chain uses TRBV30 and TRBJ2-2, with 8 positions matching TRBD1. Per germline, CDR1 GTSNPN and CDR2 SVGIG (reference sequence). The V gene end was trimmed by 0 bases and the J gene end by 4 bases; junction bases not matched to a gene: 4. This CDR3 region has 15 residues. The CDR3 DNA follows: TGTGCCTGGAGTGTCCGGGACAGGCTCACCGGGGAGCTGTTTTTT. As protein: CAWSVRDRLTGELFF.